This TCR beta chain came from a study of T cells in Graves' hyperthyroidism and ophthalmopathy (dated by TCRdb to the late 2010s). Study-wide context: Peripheral blood was collected at initial diagnosis, before any treatment. The paper describes TCR Vbeta CDR3 sequencing of 135 peripheral blood samples, made up of roughly 40 ophthalmopathy patients, approximately 76 hyperthyroidism patients and 17 progressor patients. After blood sampling, hyperthyroidism patients were treated with methimazole at a starting dose of 30 mg daily, and ophthalmopathy patients were treated with high-dose intravenous methylprednisolone. Prospective prediction of ophthalmopathy was tested in an independent validation cohort of 18 to 20 hyperthyroidism patients and some 17 patients who later progressed to ophthalmopathy. The 100 discovery patients were randomly split 7:3 into training and test sets. The study also compared thyroid tissue and blood T-cell repertoires from more than five Graves' hyperthyroidism patients. TCR V-J signatures able to tell the groups apart were searched for in a discovery cohort of 95 or so patients, of whom around 42 had Graves' ophthalmopathy and 55 to 60 had stable Graves' hyperthyroidism. Study-wide findings and limitations: In cross-validation, a model built on a 13 V-J signature told ophthalmopathy apart from stable hyperthyroidism with under 90% sensitivity and roughly 83% specificity, and in testing the same model reached 80%/75%. Sample size was not statistically predetermined, and investigators were not blinded to group allocation. In validation, the model predicted progression to ophthalmopathy with 55% to 71% sensitivity and roughly 75% specificity, a median of around six months before onset. Most expanded thyroid clonotypes (frequency above 0.001) were also found in blood, which suggests that blood repertoires may mirror thyroid immune responses.

TCR beta CDR3 regions were amplified from RNA transcripts. A first-round RT-PCR of the TCR CDR3 used the HTBI primer set with the Qiagen OneStep RT-PCR kit. The libraries were constructed in a second round of multiplex PCR and then size-selected and purified. Sequencing of the libraries was done on an Illumina HiSeq2000 using paired-end 100 bp reads. In the source study's methods: SOAPnuke was used to process the raw data, throwing out any read that contained adapters or uncalled bases, had a mean Phred below 15, or lacked an exact constant-primer or identifier match. COPE v1.2.5 was used to merge high-quality paired reads, and clonotypes were defined as unique nucleotide sequences. MiTCR v1.1 was used to align clonotypes to the IMGT TRBV, TRBD and TRBJ reference segments. Only V-J combinations with frequency above 0.0001, covering 99% to 99.2% of repertoires, were analysed. A TCS score was defined as the ratio between F50 (clonal expansion) and ExV (chaos), using BLOSUM62-based TCRdist between CDR3 peptides within each V-J. Welch's t-statistics and random forest reduced roughly 540 V-J features to 10 to 15, which were used in a naive Bayes classifier (R e1071). In-frame beta chains were kept once TCRdb had trimmed the public reads at Q25 with fastp and called clones with MiXCR. Each record represents a unique CDR3 protein, reported with the most common genes and DNA among its rows. Here the V and J calls rest on TCRdb's processing, not on the authors' analysis. A total of about half a million distinct CDR3 sequences appear in this sample, 15% to 20% of them only once. The ten largest account for 25% to 30% of the sample.

The table lists this clonotype with a few counts. Its target antigen remains unknown. A much more abundant neighbour one base away suggests this may be a read error. Ophthalmopathy patients had moderately to severely active disease, Clinical Activity Score of at least 3, NOSPECS grade of at least 4, and duration under 3 months. Any patient with an uncontrolled infection, another autoimmune disease, pregnancy or lactation was excluded. Clinical symptoms, serum thyroxine and TRAb, thyroid ultrasound, and orbital computed tomography formed the basis for the diagnoses. PBMCs were isolated from 10 ml of fresh peripheral blood by Ficoll-Paque density gradient centrifugation. Trizol reagent was used to extract total RNA, and RNA quality was then checked on an Agilent 2100 Bioanalyzer. Including the terminal cysteine and phenylalanine, the CDR3 comprises 14 residues. Only the CDR3 region is kept as DNA, spanning 42 bases read in frame from base 1. The junction shows trimming of 6 bases on V and 2 bases on J, and the gene matches do not reach 3 bases of it. According to the germline V gene (reference sequence), CDR1 reads LGHDT and CDR2 reads YNNKEL.

Sequences were obtained from blood. The V gene is TRBV3-1 and the J gene is TRBJ2-3, with 9 middle bases fitting TRBD1. The TCR originated in a woman aged 25 to 45 with Graves' ophthalmopathy. The sequenced DNA: TGTGCCAGCAGTGGACAGGGGACCACAGATACGCAGTATTTT. Translated, it reads CASSGQGTTDTQYF.